The 23 T cell receptor beta chains presented below share a single source sample, sequenced in a study of T cell responses to AZD1222 COVID-19 vaccine. Measured with immunoSEQ multiplex PCR; TCRdb has only the in-frame clones, and not every one. The data hold approximately 180,000 clones, with 85% to 95% observed a single time. The sample consisted of peripheral blood, taken 28 days after the second dose of the MenACWY control vaccine. These receptors were taken from an adult who received the MenACWY meningococcal vaccine as a control.

This chain joins TRBV12-3 or TRBV12-4 and TRBJ1-5, with D possibly matching TRBD1 (5 bases). V lost 5 bases and J lost 10, with 15 bases in between. The CDR3 consists of 13 residues. CDR3 residues: CASSQGFWGPQHF. DNA of the CDR3: TGTGCCAGCAGTCAGGGCTTTTGGGGCCCCCAGCATTTT.

The J gene is TRBJ1-1, the V gene TRBV28; D gene ambiguous. V was shortened by 4 bases and J by 2 bases, with 14 bases between the two germline ends. Germline V gives CDR1 MDHEN, CDR2 SYDVKM. The CDR3 runs 15 residues. CDR3 bases: TGTGCCAGCAGTTCCCCCTCCAGAGGAAACACTGAAGCTTTCTTT. Its translation: CASSSPSRGNTEAFF.

The chain couples TRBV7-2 to TRBJ1-2; TRBD1 matches at 7 bases. Germline CDR1 and CDR2: SGHTA and FQGNSA. This CDR3 contains 13 residues. V lost 3 bases, J lost 6 bases, and 4 bases stayed unmatched. CDR3 residues: CASSLAGGNGYTF. In DNA, the CDR3 is TGTGCCAGCAGCTTGGCAGGGGGAAATGGCTACACCTTC.

This chain links TRBV19 with TRBJ2-5; TRBD2 aligns across 8 bases. Germline V lookup: CDR1 LNHDA, CDR2 SQIVND (reference sequence). This CDR3 is 15 amino acids long. Trimming took 3 bases from V and 3 from J; bases not matched to a gene: 6. Here the CDR3 reads CASSIGGGIKETQYF. Written as DNA, the CDR3 is TGTGCCAGTAGTATCGGCGGGGGGATCAAAGAGACCCAGTACTTC.

To note about this clone: Germline and junction disagree at one end, which may indicate a read error. The genes are TRBV28 and TRBJ2-1; tentatively, D is TRBD1 (7 bases). This CDR3 contains 12 residues. CDR1 is MDHEN and CDR2 is SYDVKM in the germline V gene. The CDR3 protein is CASTDPGRGEIF. The CDR3 nucleotides are TGTGCCAGCACCGACCCTGGCAGGGGGGAGATCTTC.

This clone appeared once. The V and J genes are TRBV2 and TRBJ1-4, with D possibly TRBD1 on 6 matching bases. The CDR3 runs 15 residues. Per germline, CDR1 SNHLY and CDR2 FYNNEI. V lost 3 bases and J 8 bases, leaving 16 bases between the germline ends. The CDR3 DNA sequence: TGTGCCAGCAGTGATAGGGCAGGGGTTGGAGAAAAACTGTTTTTT. Translating it yields CASSDRAGVGEKLFF.

This clone was found a few times. The V gene is TRBV11-2, the J gene TRBJ2-7; no reliable D call. The germline V and J ends were trimmed by 3 bases and 2 bases, with 14 bases remaining between them. The CDR3 is 15 amino acids. CDR1 is SGHAT and CDR2 is FQNNGV in the germline V gene. This chain's CDR3 is CASSFAPTAPYEQYF. For the CDR3, the DNA is TGTGCCAGCAGCTTCGCCCCGACTGCCCCCTACGAGCAGTACTTC.

The V and J genes are TRBV7-9 and TRBJ1-2; D is ambiguous. The germline CDR1 and CDR2 sequences are SEHNR and FQNEAQ (reference sequence). This CDR3 region has 11 residues. The ends were cut back, 8 bases at V and 8 bases at J, with 12 bases in the middle. CDR3 nucleotides: TGTGCCAGCGCGGATCGGGGAGGCTACACCTTC. Translating gives CASADRGGYTF. Combining the CDR3 with reference TRBV7-9 and TRBJ1-2 gives the whole variable domain DTGVSQNPRHKITKRGQNVTFRCDPISEHNRLYWYRQTLGQGPEFLTYFQNEAQLEKSRLLSDRFSAERPKGSFSTLEIQRTEQGDSAMYLCASADRGGYTFGSGTRLTVV.

The gene calls are TRBV7-8 and TRBJ1-5, with D perhaps matching TRBD1 (5 bases). The germline V and J ends were trimmed by 1 base and 3 bases, with 13 bases remaining between them. Per germline, CDR1 SGHVS and CDR2 FQNEAQ. The CDR3 has 16 amino acids. The CDR3: CASSLVGGVDNQPQHF. The CDR3 nucleotides are TGTGCCAGCAGCTTAGTTGGGGGGGTGGACAATCAGCCCCAGCATTTT.

This clone was counted once. The chain recombines TRBV5-1 with TRBJ1-6, with 9 bases matching TRBD1. Germline trimming cut 0 bases from V and 8 bases from J; bases unmatched to any gene: 3. The CDR3 length is 15 residues. Germline V lookup: CDR1 SGHRS, CDR2 YFSETQ. The CDR3 loop is CASSLEGQGYSPLHF. The CDR3 coding sequence is TGCGCCAGCAGCTTGGAGGGACAGGGCTATTCACCCCTCCACTTT.

The chain employs TRBV24-1 and TRBJ1-2; tentative D call: TRBD1 (6 bases). CDR3 length: 17 amino acids. Germline V gives CDR1 KGHDR, CDR2 SFDVKD. V lost 7 bases to trimming and J lost 4 bases, with 24 bases between them. CDR3 bases: TGTGCCACCAGCCAAGTGAGGGAGACAGGCCTTGGCTATGGCTACACCTTC. Its translation: CATSQVRETGLGYGYTF.

CDR3 residues: CASSHGGGSYEQYF. CDR3 DNA sequence: TGTGCCAGCAGCCACGGAGGGGGGTCCTACGAGCAGTACTTC. This rearrangement joins TRBV3-1 (or the pseudogene TRBV3-2) to TRBJ2-7; D possibly matches TRBD1 or TRBD2 (6 bases each). CDR3 size: 14 residues. CDR1 and CDR2 (germline): LGHDT, YNNKEL (reference sequence). The V gene lost 3 bases and the J gene lost 1 base, with 10 bases spanning the gap.

The chain combines TRBV27 with TRBJ2-6; 8 nucleotides line up with TRBD1. V dropped 3 bases and J dropped 0; count of bases not matched to a gene: 7. Germline-derived CDR1 and CDR2 are MNHEY and SMNVEV (reference sequence). This CDR3 spans 18 amino acids. The CDR3 reads CASSFLRTGTSGANVLTF. The DNA for the CDR3 is TGTGCCAGCAGTTTCCTCAGGACAGGGACCTCTGGGGCCAACGTCCTGACTTTC.

This sequence joins TRBV6-2 or TRBV6-3 and TRBJ1-1; TRBD1 matches 9 bases. V trimming: 6 bases; J trimming: 2 bases; junction bases outside the gene matches: 13. Germline CDR1 MNHEY, CDR2 SVGEGT. CDR3 length: 17 residues. CDR3 region: CASSKRDRVWKNTEAFF. CDR3 DNA: TGTGCCAGCAGCAAGAGGGACAGGGTTTGGAAAAACACTGAAGCTTTCTTT.

The chain recombines TRBV6-5 with TRBJ1-5; 8 nucleotides line up with TRBD1. Losses at the gene ends were 6 bases for V and 6 bases for J; bases not matched to a gene: 4. Per germline, CDR1 MNHEY and CDR2 SVGAGI. The CDR3 totals 13 residues. CDR3 nucleotide sequence: TGTGCCAGCAGGGGACAGGAGTTTCAGCCCCAGCATTTT. This codes for CASRGQEFQPQHF.

The chain combines TRBV3-1 (or the pseudogene TRBV3-2) with TRBJ2-5; perhaps D is TRBD1 or TRBD2 (5 bases each). This CDR3 is built from 14 residues. Trimming stripped 2 bases from V and 5 bases from J, with 12 bases between. From germline, CDR1 is LGHDT and CDR2 YNNKEL (reference sequence). CDR3 in DNA: TGTGCCAGCAGCCAATCCGGGGCAGGGGAGACCCAGTACTTC. Translated, it gives CASSQSGAGETQYF.

This chain links TRBV7-6 with TRBJ1-2; TRBD1 aligns across 9 bases. Trimming took 0 bases from V and 4 from J; bases not matched to a gene: 3. The CDR3 has 15 amino acids. From germline, CDR1 is SGHVS and CDR2 FNYEAQ. CDR3 sequence: CASSLASTGGYGYTF. CDR3 nucleotide sequence: TGTGCCAGCAGCTTAGCTTCGACAGGGGGCTATGGCTACACCTTC.

J is TRBJ1-5 and V is TRBV6-1; D call uncertain. The germline V gene encodes CDR1 MNHNS and CDR2 SASEGT. With 1 base removed from V and 6 bases from J, the gap between germline ends came to 7 bases. CDR3 size: 13 residues. The CDR3 DNA reads TGTGCCAGCAGTGAAGTTAAGGGTCAGCCCCAGCATTTT. Its translation is CASSEVKGQPQHF.

The J gene is TRBJ1-1, the V gene TRBV7-9, with D maybe TRBD1 (5 bases). The V gene lost 0 bases and the J gene lost 11 bases, with 13 bases spanning the gap. Germline V gene data show CDR1 as SEHNR and CDR2 as FQNEAQ (reference sequence). The CDR3 has 13 amino acids. This chain's CDR3 is CASSLAGPTGAFF. The CDR3 DNA sequence: TGTGCCAGCAGCTTAGCGGGGCCAACGGGGGCTTTCTTT.

J is TRBJ2-5 and V is TRBV2; 7 nucleotides match TRBD1. J lost 5 bases, V lost 5 bases, and 5 bases had no gene match. Germline-derived CDR1 and CDR2 are SNHLY and FYNNEI. The CDR3 has 13 amino acids. This CDR3 reads CASSLDRVETQYF. The CDR3 DNA reads TGTGCCAGCAGTCTCGACAGGGTGGAGACCCAGTACTTC.

This clone showed up just a few times. The V and J genes are TRBV5-8 and TRBJ1-5, with D maybe TRBD1 (5 bases). Germline V gene lookup returns CDR1 SGHTS and CDR2 YDEGEE. This CDR3 is 17 amino acids long. V lost 4 bases and J lost 1, with 18 bases in between. In DNA, the CDR3 is TGTGCCAGCAGCCCTAATATTCTAGGGGTGAGCAATCAGCCCCAGCATTTT. Protein product: CASSPNILGVSNQPQHF.

The gene calls are TRBV7-2 and TRBJ1-6, with TRBD1 matching 9 bases. Trimming at V came to 4 bases and at J to 0 bases, leaving 7 bases not matched to a gene. CDR3 length: 18 amino acids. The V gene's germline CDR1 is SGHTA and CDR2 FQGNSA. The chain's CDR3 is CASSSGTGSLSYNSPLHF. The CDR3 bases are TGTGCCAGCAGCTCTGGGACAGGGAGCCTCTCCTATAATTCACCCCTCCACTTT.

The chain recombines TRBV15 with TRBJ2-5; D uncertain. Trimming stripped 3 bases from V and 3 bases from J, with 14 bases between. The germline V gene encodes CDR1 LNHNV and CDR2 YYDKDF (reference sequence). The CDR3 is made up of 15 amino acids. CDR3 sequence reads: CATSRLNYREETQYF. The CDR3 DNA is TGTGCCACCAGCAGGCTAAACTATCGGGAAGAGACCCAGTACTTC.